These T cell receptor beta chains were read from a single sample in a study of spatial heterogeneity in lung cancer. TCRdb itself ran the 5' RACE reads through MiXCR, one entry per CDR3 protein. This repertoire shows approximately 39,000 distinct CDR3 sequences, less than 8.5% found once; its top ten account for 25% to 35%. Sequenced here: PBMCs, sampled at surgery. The receptors shown here come from a female donor with early-stage non-small cell lung cancer. CDR3s include the opening cysteine and the closing phenylalanine or tryptophan. D genes are given only for firm matches. Only some rows state a clone size, as once, few, many or a class for expanded clones.

TRBJ2-1	TRBV2	NA	many	CASSAWAGHEQFF	TGTGCCAGCAGTGCATGGGCGGGCCATGAGCAGTTCTTC
TRBJ2-7	TRBV5-1	NA	many	CASSLNVWAGAAYEQYF	TGCGCCAGCAGCTTGAATGTTTGGGCGGGGGCCGCCTACGAGCAGTACTTC
TRBJ2-7	TRBV20-1	NA	many	CSAFHRGSPYEQYF	TGCAGTGCTTTCCACCGGGGTAGCCCCTACGAGCAGTACTTC
TRBJ2-1	TRBV28	NA	NA	CASNMRGTYNEQFF	TGTGCCAGCAATATGAGAGGGACGTACAATGAGCAGTTCTTC
TRBJ2-3	TRBV29-1	TRBD2	NA	CSVDYGGLVAGGVSDTQYF	TGCAGCGTTGACTACGGGGGGCTAGTAGCGGGAGGCGTTTCAGATACGCAGTATTTT
TRBJ2-2	TRBV24-1	NA	many	CATSDPTGFTGELFF	TGTGCCACCAGTGACCCGACTGGATTTACCGGGGAGCTGTTTTTT
TRBJ2-5	TRBV20-1	NA	few	CSARGLVHAETQYF	TGCAGTGCTAGAGGACTAGTTCATGCAGAGACCCAGTACTTC
TRBJ2-5	TRBV4-3	NA	many	CASSQFGRGQETQYF	TGCGCCAGCAGCCAATTCGGCCGGGGCCAAGAGACCCAGTACTTC
TRBJ1-1	TRBV10-3	NA	many	CAISDSNRVNTEAFF	TGTGCCATCAGTGATTCGAACAGGGTGAACACTGAAGCTTTCTTT
TRBJ2-5	TRBV5-1	NA	few	CASSFSPQPGTQYF	TGCGCCAGCAGCTTTTCGCCGCAACCGGGGACCCAGTACTTC
TRBJ1-6	TRBV7-2	NA	many	CASSSPRGAFHNSPLHF	TGTGCCAGCAGCTCCCCCCGAGGGGCTTTTCATAATTCACCCCTCCACTTT
TRBJ2-3	TRBV14	TRBD2	NA	CASSQTSGSLDTQYF	TGTGCCAGCAGCCAAACTAGCGGGAGTTTGGATACGCAGTATTTT
TRBJ1-1	TRBV13	NA	NA	CASSPPGSWDTEAFF	TGTGCCAGCAGCCCACCAGGGAGCTGGGACACTGAAGCTTTCTTT
TRBJ1-5	TRBV27	NA	many	CASSSYNQPQHF	TGTGCCAGCAGTTCCTACAATCAGCCCCAGCATTTT
TRBJ2-7	TRBV7-6	TRBD2	many	CASSRTSGGSYEQYF	TGTGCCAGCAGCCGGACTAGCGGGGGATCCTACGAGCAGTACTTC
TRBJ2-1	TRBV3-1	TRBD2	many	CATAGGPNEQFF	TGTGCCACTGCGGGGGGGCCCAATGAGCAGTTCTTC
TRBJ2-3	TRBV20-1	TRBD2	many	CSARDSGGTDTQYF	TGCAGTGCTAGAGATAGCGGGGGCACAGATACGCAGTATTTT
TRBJ2-5	TRBV11-1	TRBD1	few	CASSSRDRGQETQYF	TGTGCCAGCAGCTCCCGAGACAGGGGGCAAGAGACCCAGTACTTC
TRBJ2-1	TRBV5-1	TRBD1	many	CASSWGPGQGMNEQFF	TGCGCCAGCAGCTGGGGACCGGGACAGGGGATGAATGAGCAGTTCTTC
TRBJ2-2	TRBV11-2	NA	many	CASSLVVGTGELFF	TGTGCCAGCAGCTTAGTCGTAGGGACCGGGGAGCTGTTTTTT
TRBJ2-4	TRBV15	NA	NA	CATSRVQVKNIQYF	TGTGCCACCAGCAGAGTCCAGGTCAAAAACATTCAGTACTTC
TRBJ2-1	TRBV19	NA	many	CASSMGQGRNNEQFF	TGTGCCAGTAGTATGGGTCAGGGTCGCAACAATGAGCAGTTCTTC
TRBJ1-1	TRBV7-9	NA	many	CASSLVAGNTEAFF	TGTGCCAGCAGCTTAGTGGCTGGGAACACTGAAGCTTTCTTT
TRBJ2-5	TRBV10-2	TRBD1	many	CASSGPGQGAGTQYF	TGCGCCAGCAGTGGCCCGGGACAGGGGGCAGGGACCCAGTACTTC
TRBJ2-1	TRBV11-2	TRBD2	NA	CASSYDRGLAGVDEQFF	TGTGCCAGCAGCTATGACAGGGGACTAGCGGGAGTCGATGAGCAGTTCTTC
TRBJ1-2	TRBV19	NA	many	CASSIDSRRNYGYTF	TGTGCCAGTAGTATAGATTCGAGGAGAAACTATGGCTACACCTTC
TRBJ1-1	TRBV6-2/TRBV6-3	NA	NA	CASTAGPIPWNTEAFF	TGTGCCAGCACCGCAGGGCCGATCCCGTGGAACACTGAAGCTTTCTTT
TRBJ2-1	TRBV12-3/TRBV12-4	TRBD2	many	CASSVVAGFYNEQFF	TGTGCCAGCAGTGTCGTAGCGGGATTTTACAATGAGCAGTTCTTC
TRBJ2-1	TRBV4-1	NA	many	CASSQSGPSNNEQFF	TGCGCCAGCAGCCAGAGCGGGCCTTCTAACAATGAGCAGTTCTTC
TRBJ1-2	TRBV7-9	NA	many	CASSSLRGPNYGYTF	TGTGCCAGCAGCTCCCTTCGAGGGCCGAACTATGGCTACACCTTC
TRBJ2-5	TRBV30	NA	few	CAWKSAVQETQYF	TGTGCCTGGAAGTCGGCAGTCCAAGAGACCCAGTACTTC
TRBJ2-1	TRBV24-1	TRBD1	many	CATSDPRQGDNEQFF	TGTGCCACCAGTGATCCAAGACAGGGGGACAATGAGCAGTTCTTC
TRBJ2-2	TRBV2	NA	many	CASSELGQGTGELFF	TGTGCCAGCAGTGAATTAGGGCAGGGCACCGGGGAGCTGTTTTTT
TRBJ2-2	TRBV20-1	TRBD2	few	CSGASGSSAGELFF	TGCAGTGGGGCCAGCGGGAGTAGCGCCGGGGAGCTGTTTTTT
TRBJ1-5	TRBV4-1	NA	many	CASSQEPENQPQHF	TGCGCCAGCAGCCAAGAACCCGAAAATCAGCCCCAGCATTTT
TRBJ2-7	TRBV11-2	NA	few	CASSSGPRDEQYF	TGTGCCAGCAGCTCAGGACCCAGGGACGAGCAGTACTTC
TRBJ1-5	TRBV6-2/TRBV6-3	TRBD1	few	CASRPGTGGSNQPQHF	TGTGCCAGCAGGCCCGGGACAGGGGGATCAAATCAGCCCCAGCATTTT
TRBJ1-5	TRBV2	NA	few	CASRTFADQPQHF	TGTGCCAGCAGGACGTTCGCGGATCAGCCCCAGCATTTT
TRBJ2-5	TRBV27	NA	many	CADPPRAQYF	TGTGCCGACCCCCCACGAGCCCAGTACTTC
TRBJ2-7	TRBV4-2	NA	NA	CASSQDLTGPYEQYF	TGTGCCAGCAGCCAAGATCTTACAGGGCCCTACGAGCAGTACTTC
TRBJ2-3	TRBV5-4	TRBD2	NA	CASSFGLAKDTQYF	TGTGCCAGCAGCTTCGGACTAGCAAAGGATACGCAGTATTTT
TRBJ2-3	TRBV9	NA	few	CASSVDWQDEDTQYF	TGTGCCAGCAGCGTAGATTGGCAGGACGAAGATACGCAGTATTTT
TRBJ2-4	TRBV15	TRBD1	few	CATSRRTGGLDIQYF	TGTGCCACCAGCAGAAGGACAGGGGGCTTGGACATTCAGTACTTC